Detailed here is one T cell receptor beta chain. The identical CDR3 is also encoded by other nucleotide sequences in the sample. This sample was taken from a study of blood T cell repertoires in COVID-19. TCRdb's table, derived via immunoSEQ multiplex PCR, lists solely in-frame clones and lacks some. The sample has hundreds of thousands of clones, about 91% seen once; the top ten hold about 0.91%. The CDR3 length is 14 residues. Germline loops: CDR1 SGHRS, CDR2 YFSETQ. V shed 1 base, J shed 9 bases, and the junction held 4 bases outside the gene matches. The rearrangement joins TRBV5-1 to TRBJ1-6; 7 bases are shared with TRBD1. The source is a man aged 18 to 30 with COVID-19, enrolled during active disease. Specimen: peripheral blood. CDR3 in amino acids: CASSLQGESSPLHF. The CDR3, as DNA: TGCGCCAGCAGCTTGCAGGGGGAAAGTTCACCCCTCCACTTT.